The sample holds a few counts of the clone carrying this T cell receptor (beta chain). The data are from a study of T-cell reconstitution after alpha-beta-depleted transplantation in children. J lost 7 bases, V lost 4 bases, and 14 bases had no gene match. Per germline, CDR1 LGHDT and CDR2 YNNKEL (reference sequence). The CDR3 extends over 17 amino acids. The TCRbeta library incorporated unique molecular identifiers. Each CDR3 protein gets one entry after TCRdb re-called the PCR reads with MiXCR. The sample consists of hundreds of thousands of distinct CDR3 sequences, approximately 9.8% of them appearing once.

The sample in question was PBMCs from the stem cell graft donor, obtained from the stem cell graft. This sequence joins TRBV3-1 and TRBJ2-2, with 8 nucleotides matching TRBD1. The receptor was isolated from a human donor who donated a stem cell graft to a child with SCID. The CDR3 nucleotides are TGTGCCAGCAGCCGGACCCCGACAGGGGCGCCCAGCGGGGAGCTGTTTTTT. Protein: CASSRTPTGAPSGELFF.